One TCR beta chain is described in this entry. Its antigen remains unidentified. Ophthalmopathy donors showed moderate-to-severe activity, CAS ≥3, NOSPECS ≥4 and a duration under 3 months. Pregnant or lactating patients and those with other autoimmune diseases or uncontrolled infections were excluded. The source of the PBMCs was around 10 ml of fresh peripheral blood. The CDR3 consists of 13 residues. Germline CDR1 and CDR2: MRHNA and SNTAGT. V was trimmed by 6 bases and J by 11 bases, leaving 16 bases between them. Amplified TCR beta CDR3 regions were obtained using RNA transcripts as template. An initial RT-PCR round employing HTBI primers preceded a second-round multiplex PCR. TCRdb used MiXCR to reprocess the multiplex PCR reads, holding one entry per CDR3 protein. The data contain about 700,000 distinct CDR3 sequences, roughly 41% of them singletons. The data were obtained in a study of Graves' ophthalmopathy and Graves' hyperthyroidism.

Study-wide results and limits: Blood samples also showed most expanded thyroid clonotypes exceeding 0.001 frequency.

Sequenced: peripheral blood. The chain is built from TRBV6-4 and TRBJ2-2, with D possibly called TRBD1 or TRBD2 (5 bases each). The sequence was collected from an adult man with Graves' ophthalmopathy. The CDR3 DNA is TGTGCCAGCAGCCCGGGACCGGCCCCAGAGCTGTTTTTT. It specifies CASSPGPAPELFF.